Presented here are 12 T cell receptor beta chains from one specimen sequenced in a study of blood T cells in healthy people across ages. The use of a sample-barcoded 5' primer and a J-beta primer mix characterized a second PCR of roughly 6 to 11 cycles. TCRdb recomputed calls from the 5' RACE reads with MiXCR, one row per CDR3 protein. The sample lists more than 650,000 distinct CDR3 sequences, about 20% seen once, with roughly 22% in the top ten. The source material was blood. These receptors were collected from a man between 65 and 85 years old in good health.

The CDR3 DNA sequence: TGCAGTGCTCCCCCCCTCTATGGCTACACCTTC. Translated: CSAPPLYGYTF. The chain combines TRBV20-1 with TRBJ1-2; no reliable D call. V shed 5 bases and J shed 4 bases, with 8 bases lying between them. Germline assignment: CDR1 DFQATT and CDR2 SNEGSKA (reference sequence). CDR3 length equals 11 residues.

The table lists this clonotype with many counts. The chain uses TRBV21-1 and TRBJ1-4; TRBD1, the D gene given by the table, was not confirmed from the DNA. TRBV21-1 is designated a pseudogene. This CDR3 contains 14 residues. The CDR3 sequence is CASRVRGTNEKLFF. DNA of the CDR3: TGTGCCAGCAGAGTTAGGGGGACTAATGAAAAACTGTTTTTT.

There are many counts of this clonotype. The CDR3 DNA sequence: TGCAGCGTATCGGACATTCCTAATGGCTACACCTTC. This encodes CSVSDIPNGYTF. The chain has TRBV29-1 and TRBJ1-2; the D gene is possibly TRBD1 (5 bases). V was cut by 6 bases and J by 6 bases, with 14 bases left in between. Germline loops: CDR1 SQVTM, CDR2 ANQGSEA. The CDR3 sequence is 12 residues long.

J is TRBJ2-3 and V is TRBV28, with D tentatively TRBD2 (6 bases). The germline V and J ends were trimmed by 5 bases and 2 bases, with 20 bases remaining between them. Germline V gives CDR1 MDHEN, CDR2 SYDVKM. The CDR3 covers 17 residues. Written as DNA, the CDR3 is TGTGCCAGCAGTCGTACGGGAGTTGGCGGGGCCACAGATACGCAGTATTTT. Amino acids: CASSRTGVGGATDTQYF.

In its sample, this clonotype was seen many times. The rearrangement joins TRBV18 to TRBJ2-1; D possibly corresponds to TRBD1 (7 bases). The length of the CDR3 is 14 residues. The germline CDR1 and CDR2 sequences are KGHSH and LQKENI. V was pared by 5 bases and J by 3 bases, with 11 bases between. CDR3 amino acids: CASSSQGGYNEQFF. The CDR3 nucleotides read TGTGCCAGCTCATCCCAGGGGGGCTACAATGAGCAGTTCTTC.

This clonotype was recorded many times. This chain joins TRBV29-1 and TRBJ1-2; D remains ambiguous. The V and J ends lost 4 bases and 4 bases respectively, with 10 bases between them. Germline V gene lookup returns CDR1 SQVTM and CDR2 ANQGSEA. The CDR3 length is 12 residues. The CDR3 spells CSVVAEGYGYTF. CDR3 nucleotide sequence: TGCAGCGTTGTTGCCGAGGGCTATGGCTACACCTTC.

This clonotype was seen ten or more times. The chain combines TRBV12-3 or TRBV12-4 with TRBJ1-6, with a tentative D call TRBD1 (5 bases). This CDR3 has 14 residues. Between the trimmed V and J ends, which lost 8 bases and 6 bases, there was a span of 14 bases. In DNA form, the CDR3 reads TGTGCCAGCTCCCGAGGGACGGTTAATTCACCCCTCCACTTT. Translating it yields CASSRGTVNSPLHF.

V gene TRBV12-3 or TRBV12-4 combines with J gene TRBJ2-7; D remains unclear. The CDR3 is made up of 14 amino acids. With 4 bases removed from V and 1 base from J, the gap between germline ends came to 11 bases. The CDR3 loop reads CASSYGRKSYEQYF. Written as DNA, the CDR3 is TGTGCCAGCAGTTATGGACGGAAATCCTACGAGCAGTACTTC.

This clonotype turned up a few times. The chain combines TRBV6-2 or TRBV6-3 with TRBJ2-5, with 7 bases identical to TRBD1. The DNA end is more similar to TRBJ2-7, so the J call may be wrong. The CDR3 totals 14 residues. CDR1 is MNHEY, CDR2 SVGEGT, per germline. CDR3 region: CASTRGQRRYEQYF. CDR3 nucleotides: TGTGCCAGCACTAGGGGACAGAGGCGTTACGAGCAGTACTTC.

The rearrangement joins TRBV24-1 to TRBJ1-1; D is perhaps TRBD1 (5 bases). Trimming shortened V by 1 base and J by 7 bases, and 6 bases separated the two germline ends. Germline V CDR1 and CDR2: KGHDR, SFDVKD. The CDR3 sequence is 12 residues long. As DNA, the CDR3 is TGTGCCACCAGTGATTTTGGGGGTGAAGCTTTCTTT. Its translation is CATSDFGGEAFF.

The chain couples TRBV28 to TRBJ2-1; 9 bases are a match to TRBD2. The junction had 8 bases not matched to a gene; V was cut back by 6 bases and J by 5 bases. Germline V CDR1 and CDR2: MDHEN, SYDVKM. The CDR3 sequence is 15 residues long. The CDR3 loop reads CASRAGGPSHNEQFF. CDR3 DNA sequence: TGTGCCAGCAGAGCGGGGGGACCCTCTCACAATGAGCAGTTCTTC.

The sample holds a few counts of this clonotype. The chain's CDR3 is CAIAYGGQANTEAFF. DNA for the CDR3: TGTGCCATCGCGTATGGTGGACAGGCGAACACTGAAGCTTTCTTT. The V call is TRBV7-9, the J call TRBJ1-1; 7 nucleotides match TRBD1. In germline, CDR1 is SEHNR, CDR2 FQNEAQ (reference sequence). CDR3 length equals 15 residues. With 10 bases clipped from V and 1 base from J, the junction kept 12 bases outside the gene matches. Based on the CDR3 plus reference TRBV7-9 and TRBJ1-1, the full variable domain is DTGVSQNPRHKITKRGQNVTFRCDPISEHNRLYWYRQTLGQGPEFLTYFQNEAQLEKSRLLSDRFSAERPKGSFSTLEIQRTEQGDSAMYLCAIAYGGQANTEAFFGQGTRLTVV.